Following are 13 T cell receptor beta chains from one sample sequenced in a study of T cell repertoires in MIS-A myocarditis. TCRdb's table, derived via immunoSEQ multiplex PCR, lists solely in-frame clones and lacks some. The repertoire holds about 11,000 clones, with approximately 80% as singletons. The sequenced sample consisted of right ventricle heart tissue obtained at autopsy. These receptors were taken from a man aged 18 to 35 with fulminant myocarditis from multisystem inflammatory syndrome in adults (MIS-A) after COVID-19.

This clone was observed a few times. V usage is TRBV5-6 and J usage is TRBJ2-1; D is unresolved. V lost 1 base to trimming and J lost 7 bases, with 6 bases between them. The CDR3 is 12 residues long. Germline V gives CDR1 SGHDT, CDR2 YYEEEE. This CDR3 reads CASSLWVNEQFF. As DNA, the CDR3 is TGTGCCAGCAGCTTGTGGGTGAATGAGCAGTTCTTC.

Points on this clone: Its ends do not fully match the called genes, so a read error is possible. The rearrangement joins TRBV5-6 to TRBJ1-1; TRBD1 is a possible D gene (5 bases). The CDR3 has 12 residues. CDR1 and CDR2 from the germline V gene are SGHDT and YYEEEE. The CDR3 spells CASSLAGGAAFF. CDR3 nucleotides: TGTGCCAGCAGTTTGGCGGGAGGGGCGGCTTTCTTT.

CDR3 DNA sequence: TGTGCCAGCAGTTTCCGCCCACGGGATCAGCCCCAGCATTTT. Amino acid sequence: CASSFRPRDQPQHF. The chain links TRBV27 to TRBJ1-5, with unresolved D. CDR1 MNHEY and CDR2 SMNVEV come from the germline V gene (reference sequence). This CDR3 spans 14 amino acids. V lost 3 bases and J lost 5, with 11 bases in between.

The V call is TRBV7-3, the J call TRBJ2-1; D tentatively fits TRBD1 or TRBD2 (5 bases each). CDR1 is SGHTA and CDR2 is FQGTGA in the germline V gene. The CDR3 is 13 amino acids. The V and J ends lost 6 bases and 5 bases respectively, with 11 bases between them. This CDR3 is CASSWDGNNEQFF. Written as DNA, the CDR3 is TGTGCCAGCAGTTGGGACGGAAACAATGAGCAGTTCTTC.

The rearrangement uses TRBV6-9 and TRBJ1-1; D gene uncertain. The CDR3 has 15 residues. The ends were cut back, 0 bases at V and 6 bases at J, with 14 bases in the middle. Germline loops: CDR1 MNHGY, CDR2 SVAAGI. CDR3 in amino acids: CASSYSSWGEAEAFF. For the CDR3, the DNA is TGTGCCAGCAGTTATTCGAGTTGGGGAGAGGCTGAAGCTTTCTTT.

The chain recombines TRBV29-1 with TRBJ2-3; D remains unclear. V was shortened by 5 bases and J by 6 bases, with 12 bases between the two germline ends. CDR3 length: 12 residues. CDR1 is SQVTM, CDR2 ANQGSEA, per germline. The chain's CDR3 is CSVPMGRDTQYF. As DNA, the CDR3 is TGCAGCGTTCCAATGGGCCGGGATACGCAGTATTTT.

This sequence joins TRBV5-1 and TRBJ2-2; tentatively, D is TRBD1 or TRBD2 (6 bases each). CDR1 SGHRS and CDR2 YFSETQ come from the germline V gene. The CDR3 is 16 amino acids. V shed 2 bases and J shed 6 bases, with 17 bases lying between them. This CDR3 reads CASSLVLGGPAGELFF. CDR3 nucleotide sequence: TGCGCCAGCAGCTTAGTTTTGGGGGGCCCGGCCGGGGAGCTGTTTTTT.

The rearrangement links TRBV4-1 to TRBJ1-1; weak D call: TRBD1 (5 bases). Per the germline V gene, CDR1 is MGHRA and CDR2 is YSYEKL. With 0 bases removed from V and 13 bases from J, the gap between germline ends came to 15 bases. The CDR3 is 13 residues long. The CDR3 DNA reads TGCGCCAGCAGCCAAGATACGGGGCGCGCGTGTTTCTTT. Translated, it gives CASSQDTGRACFF.

This clone occurred once. The CDR3 protein is CAWSWSRAETQYF. The CDR3 nucleotides read TGTGCCTGGAGTTGGAGCAGGGCAGAGACCCAGTACTTC. The chain carries TRBV30 and TRBJ2-5; tentative D call: TRBD1 (5 bases). V lost 2 bases to trimming and J lost 4 bases, with 11 bases between them. The CDR3 sequence is 13 residues long. Germline CDR1 GTSNPN, CDR2 SVGIG (reference sequence).

This clone was seen once. The chain recombines TRBV7-9 with TRBJ1-1; D perhaps matches TRBD1 (5 bases). CDR1 is SEHNR, CDR2 FQNEAQ, per germline (reference sequence). Trimming left V 10 bases short and J 0 bases short, with 18 bases between. The length of the CDR3 is 15 residues. CDR3 loop: CATLRAGALNTEAFF. The CDR3 DNA follows: TGTGCCACCCTCAGGGCTGGGGCCCTGAACACTGAAGCTTTCTTT.

The chain is built from TRBV28 and TRBJ1-1; D remains unclear. Germline CDR1 reads MDHEN; CDR2 reads SYDVKM. The CDR3 sequence is 16 residues long. With 2 bases removed from V and 2 bases from J, the gap between germline ends came to 15 bases. The CDR3 is CASSLKVERPNTEAFF. The DNA for the CDR3 is TGTGCCAGCAGTTTAAAGGTGGAACGACCAAACACTGAAGCTTTCTTT.

This chain uses TRBV7-2 with TRBJ2-2; 9 bases match TRBD1. V dropped 1 base and J dropped 1; count of bases not matched to a gene: 1. The CDR3 has 16 residues. Germline V gives CDR1 SGHTA, CDR2 FQGNSA. The CDR3 DNA reads as TGTGCCAGCAGCTTAGGGACAGGGGAGAACACCGGGGAGCTGTTTTTT. This encodes CASSLGTGENTGELFF.

The chain combines TRBV28 with TRBJ2-3; 9 bases fit TRBD2. There are 15 residues in the CDR3. V lost 7 bases, J lost 5 bases, and 10 bases stayed unmatched. The germline gives CDR1 MDHEN, CDR2 SYDVKM. CDR3 loop: CASTAGGGVRDTQYF. Written as DNA, the CDR3 is TGTGCCAGCACCGCTGGCGGGGGGGTGCGAGATACGCAGTATTTT.